A single sample is the source of the 28 T cell receptor beta chains below, sequenced in a study of CD8 T cells in ankylosing spondylitis. Study-wide results and caveats: Roughly eight highly homologous variants made up a TCR beta motif that seemed to typify ankylosing spondylitis blood.

TCRdb recomputed calls from the 5' RACE reads with MiXCR, one row per CDR3 protein. The sample lists 130,000 or so distinct CDR3 sequences, approximately 17% occurring once. What these receptors recognize is not known. Material for sequencing was blood, either unsorted or a sorted T cell fraction (not recorded which). Source of these receptors: a male donor with ankylosing spondylitis.

This chain links TRBV12-3 or TRBV12-4 with TRBJ2-7, with a tentative D call TRBD2 (5 bases). Trimming removed 5 bases from V and 5 bases from J, with 7 bases in between. The CDR3 is 11 residues long. The CDR3 nucleotides read TGTGCCAGCAGTAACGGGGACGAGCAGTACTTC. This translates into CASSNGDEQYF.

This clonotype was seen a handful of times. The rearrangement uses TRBV7-9 and TRBJ2-2, with D perhaps matching TRBD1 (5 bases). This CDR3 region has 14 residues. Germline V gene lookup returns CDR1 SEHNR and CDR2 FQNEAQ (reference sequence). The V and J ends lost 7 bases and 4 bases respectively, with 13 bases between them. The CDR3 loop reads CASIAPQGTGELFF. The CDR3 DNA reads as TGTGCCAGCATCGCTCCGCAGGGCACCGGGGAGCTGTTTTTT.

This clonotype was counted between two and nine times. The chain combines TRBV4-2 with TRBJ2-2; unclear D gene. The CDR3 has 12 residues. Germline V gives CDR1 LGHNA, CDR2 YNFKEQ. The V end lost 4 bases, the J end lost 6 bases, and 6 bases lay between the germline ends. CDR3 in amino acids: CASSPPPGELFF. The CDR3 bases are TGTGCCAGCAGCCCCCCACCCGGGGAGCTGTTTTTT.

On this clonotype: A single base separates this from a much larger clone, so it may be a read error. The rearrangement uses TRBV29-1 and TRBJ2-7; possibly TRBD2 for D (6 bases). The germline V and J ends were trimmed by 1 base and 3 bases, with 19 bases remaining between them. CDR1 SQVTM and CDR2 ANQGSEA come from the germline V gene. The CDR3 has 16 residues. CDR3 bases: TGCAGCGTTGAAGGGGACCTGGGGGGAACGGGCTACGAGCAGTACTTC. Its protein is CSVEGDLGGTGYEQYF.

Written as DNA, the CDR3 is TGTGCCAGCAGTCATAGCGGGAGAAGGGGCGGGGAGCTGTTTTTT. The encoded protein is CASSHSGRRGGELFF. The chain couples TRBV6-2 or TRBV6-3 to TRBJ2-2; TRBD2 aligns across 9 bases. Germline loops: CDR1 MNHEY, CDR2 SVGEGT. Unmatched junction bases numbered 8, after V lost 5 bases and J lost 7 bases. CDR3 size: 15 residues.

The sample holds a few counts of this clonotype. The rearrangement links TRBV27 to TRBJ2-1; D possibly corresponds to TRBD1 (6 bases). V lost 4 bases and J 3 bases, leaving 13 bases between the germline ends. Germline-derived CDR1 and CDR2 are MNHEY and SMNVEV (reference sequence). The CDR3 contains 15 residues. In DNA, the CDR3 is TGTGCCAGCAGTTCTCCAGGGGCGAACTACAATGAGCAGTTCTTC. Translating gives CASSSPGANYNEQFF.

This clonotype was counted a few times. This chain connects TRBV5-1 to TRBJ2-7, with 9 bases aligning to TRBD1. The germline gives CDR1 SGHRS, CDR2 YFSETQ. The ends lost 0 bases at V and 6 bases at J; junction bases unmatched: 4. The CDR3 contains 14 residues. The CDR3 region has the DNA TGCGCCAGCAGCTTGGCCGTGACAGGGGGCGAGCAGTACTTC. It codes for CASSLAVTGGEQYF. The complete variable domain, with remaining parts taken from reference TRBV5-1 and TRBJ2-7, reads KAGVTQTPRYLIKTRGQQVTLSCSPISGHRSVSWYQQTPGQGLQFLFEYFSETQRNKGNFPGRFSGRQFSNSRSEMNVSTLELGDSALYLCASSLAVTGGEQYFGPGTRLTVT.

The chain recombines TRBV6-2 or TRBV6-3 with TRBJ2-1, with D unclear. V lost 7 bases, J lost 4 bases, and 20 bases lay in between. This CDR3 has 16 amino acids. Germline-derived CDR1 and CDR2 are MNHEY and SVGEGT. This CDR3 reads CASILVSWYKYNEQFF. For the CDR3, the DNA is TGTGCCAGCATCTTAGTGTCATGGTATAAATACAATGAGCAGTTCTTC.

This clonotype was observed a handful of times. The V call is TRBV12-3 or TRBV12-4, the J call TRBJ1-5, with D hard to call. With 5 bases removed from V and 4 bases from J, the gap between germline ends came to 12 bases. The CDR3 extends over 14 amino acids. The CDR3 protein is CASSRPAVNQPQHF. In nucleotides, the CDR3 is TGTGCCAGCAGTCGACCCGCAGTTAATCAGCCCCAGCATTTT.

The chain combines TRBV27 with TRBJ2-3, with D possibly being TRBD1 (5 bases). Trimming left V 3 bases short and J 4 bases short, with 14 bases between. Germline V gene sequence: CDR1 MNHEY, CDR2 SMNVEV (reference sequence). The CDR3 length is 15 residues. The CDR3 bases are TGTGCCAGCAGTTTGGGGCAGGGAAATTCAGATACGCAGTATTTT. It codes for CASSLGQGNSDTQYF.

This clonotype was found a few times. J is TRBJ2-4 and V is TRBV2, with D possibly TRBD2 on 6 matching bases. Germline V gene data show CDR1 as SNHLY and CDR2 as FYNNEI. V was trimmed by 8 bases and J by 0 bases, leaving 17 bases between them. CDR3 size: 16 residues. The CDR3 DNA sequence: TGTGCCAGCGGAAATGGGACTGTGCTAGCCAAAAACATTCAGTACTTC. Residues: CASGNGTVLAKNIQYF.

This clonotype was counted between two and nine times. The V gene is TRBV2, the J gene TRBJ1-1; perhaps TRBD1 as D (5 bases). The germline CDR1 and CDR2 sequences are SNHLY and FYNNEI. The CDR3 extends over 12 amino acids. The CDR3 nucleotides are TGTGTTGCCAGGGCAGTGAACACTGAAGCTTTCTTT. This gives the protein CVARAVNTEAFF.

The chain is built from TRBV7-9 and TRBJ1-5, with 9 bases that match TRBD1. CDR1 and CDR2 from the germline V gene are SEHNR and FQNEAQ (reference sequence). This CDR3 is built from 16 residues. V lost 5 bases and J lost 7; bases outside the gene matches: 12. CDR3 sequence: CASSGATGGPGQPQHF. In nucleotides, the CDR3 is TGTGCCAGCAGCGGCGCGACAGGGGGGCCGGGACAGCCCCAGCATTTT.

This clonotype was seen only a few times. This rearrangement joins TRBV15 to TRBJ2-7; 9 bases agree with TRBD2. Germline lookup yields CDR1 LNHNV and CDR2 YYDKDF (reference sequence). The CDR3 extends over 19 amino acids. V trimming: 2 bases; J trimming: 1 base; junction bases outside the gene matches: 15. The CDR3 nucleotides are TGTGCCACCAGCAGACAGGGGAGACTAGCGGAGGCGAGGTCCTACGAGCAGTACTTC. Translating it yields CATSRQGRLAEARSYEQYF.

The V call is TRBV12-3 or TRBV12-4, the J call TRBJ2-3, with D perhaps TRBD1 or TRBD2 (5 bases each). The CDR3 has 11 residues. Trimming took off 8 bases at V and 6 bases at J, with 9 bases between the two ends. The CDR3 here is CASGTGDTQYF. In DNA, the CDR3 is TGTGCCAGCGGGACGGGGGATACGCAGTATTTT.

The chain recombines TRBV6-2 or TRBV6-3 with TRBJ2-3, with D maybe TRBD2 (5 bases). The CDR3 spans 11 residues. V was cut by 5 bases and J by 13 bases, with 13 bases left in between. In germline, CDR1 is MNHEY, CDR2 SVGEGT. The CDR3 bases are TGTGCCAGCAGTCCTGGACTGGGGAAGTATTTT. This translates into CASSPGLGKYF.

There are a few counts of this clonotype. The chain links TRBV27 to TRBJ2-1; 9 bases are a match to TRBD2. Per the germline V gene, CDR1 is MNHEY and CDR2 is SMNVEV (reference sequence). The CDR3 totals 15 residues. V lost 4 bases, J lost 1 base, and 2 bases stayed unmatched. The CDR3 region has the DNA TGTGCCAGCAGTTCGAGCGGGAGGTCCTACAATGAGCAGTTCTTC. This codes for CASSSSGRSYNEQFF.

Ten or more counts support this clonotype. The chain joins TRBV6-6 to TRBJ2-2; D unclear. CDR1 is MNHNY, CDR2 SVGAGI, per germline (reference sequence). The CDR3 is made up of 11 amino acids. Trimming stripped 7 bases from V and 8 bases from J, with 8 bases between. CDR3 DNA sequence: TGTGCCAGCAAAGGGTCGGGGGAGCTGTTTTTT. It encodes CASKGSGELFF.

This clonotype was counted only a few times. The chain links TRBV2 to TRBJ2-7; D not resolved. Germline V gives CDR1 SNHLY, CDR2 FYNNEI. This CDR3 is 13 amino acids long. Trimming took 3 bases from V and 4 from J, leaving 10 bases between them. In DNA, the CDR3 is TGTGCCAGCAGTGATGGGGTGAGATACGAGCAGTACTTC. It specifies CASSDGVRYEQYF.

This clonotype was recorded a few times. The chain links TRBV12-3 or TRBV12-4 to TRBJ1-3, with a possible D match to TRBD1 (6 bases). The ends were cut back, 3 bases at V and 7 bases at J, with 10 bases in the middle. The CDR3 totals 13 residues. The CDR3 DNA is TGTGCCAGCAGTTTCGGGGGGCCGAACACCATATATTTT. This translates into CASSFGGPNTIYF.

This clonotype has at least ten counts. The chain recombines TRBV12-3 or TRBV12-4 with TRBJ2-3; D is unclear. The germline V and J ends were trimmed by 5 bases and 1 base, with 7 bases remaining between them. CDR3 length: 13 residues. CDR3 nucleotides: TGTGCCAGCAGTGAGCAGGGCACAGATACGCAGTATTTT. Translating it yields CASSEQGTDTQYF.

This clonotype was seen a few times. This CDR3 reads CASSPGAGTTDTQYF. The CDR3 region has the DNA TGTGCCAGCAGCCCTGGAGCGGGGACAACAGATACGCAGTATTTT. The rearrangement joins TRBV7-6 to TRBJ2-3; maybe TRBD2 (7 bases). The CDR3 has 15 amino acids. V lost 5 bases and J 3 bases, leaving 15 bases between the germline ends. From germline, CDR1 is SGHVS and CDR2 FNYEAQ.

The chain's CDR3 is CASSPGGGPGNTIYF. Here the CDR3 DNA reads TGCGCCAGCAGCCCGGGCGGGGGGCCTGGAAACACCATATATTTT. The chain links TRBV4-1 to TRBJ1-3; perhaps TRBD1 as D (6 bases). Germline values: CDR1 MGHRA, CDR2 YSYEKL. CDR3 length: 15 amino acids. Trimming stripped 4 bases from V and 2 bases from J, with 12 bases between.

This clonotype has only a few counts. The chain has TRBV15 and TRBJ2-3, with D unresolved. Between the trimmed V and J ends, which lost 0 bases and 2 bases, there was a span of 12 bases. The germline V gene encodes CDR1 LNHNV and CDR2 YYDKDF (reference sequence). The CDR3 loop spans 16 amino acids. CDR3 sequence (DNA): TGTGCCACCAGCAGAGAACGGAGACCTCTCACAGATACGCAGTATTTT. Translating gives CATSRERRPLTDTQYF.

This clonotype occurred a few times. The chain links TRBV27 to TRBJ2-7; D unresolved. V dropped 6 bases and J dropped 1 base, with 10 bases sitting between them. Germline V gives CDR1 MNHEY, CDR2 SMNVEV (reference sequence). This CDR3 spans 13 amino acids. CDR3: CASRPRGSYEQYF. The DNA of the CDR3 is TGTGCCAGCAGACCTCGTGGTTCCTACGAGCAGTACTTC.

The rearrangement uses TRBV24-1 and TRBJ2-1; 8 positions match TRBD2. Germline V gene data show CDR1 as KGHDR and CDR2 as SFDVKD. The CDR3 contains 16 residues. The J segment lost 2 bases and the V segment lost 3 bases, leaving 5 bases of the junction unmatched. Here the CDR3 reads CATSDPTSATYNEQFF. The DNA of the CDR3 is TGTGCCACCAGTGATCCGACTAGCGCAACCTACAATGAGCAGTTCTTC.

This chain links TRBV6-1 with TRBJ1-1; 7 nucleotides line up with TRBD1. Looked up from germline, CDR1 is MNHNS and CDR2 is SASEGT. J was trimmed by 0 bases and V by 7 bases; bases with no gene match: 17. The length of the CDR3 is 18 residues. The chain's CDR3 is CASTRTLTPGGMNTEAFF. CDR3 sequence (DNA): TGTGCCAGCACAAGGACGCTTACGCCAGGGGGTATGAACACTGAAGCTTTCTTT.

The sample holds a few counts of this clonotype. The chain has TRBV20-1 and TRBJ2-7; D is uncertain. The length of the CDR3 is 13 residues. Germline V lookup: CDR1 DFQATT, CDR2 SNEGSKA (reference sequence). Trimming stripped 6 bases from V and 6 bases from J, with 18 bases between. The CDR3: CSAEGKVLAEQYF. DNA for the CDR3: TGCAGTGCCGAAGGAAAGGTTCTGGCCGAGCAGTACTTC.